The 17 T cell receptor beta chains given below trace back to one sample, sequenced in a study of beta chain features in type 1 diabetes. Broader study findings: Type 1 diabetes patients had moderately but significantly shorter TCRB CDR3s in all four CD4+ subsets.

The antigens these receptors bind are not known. cDNA synthesis used the whole RNA isolate, giving expressed TCRB sequences. Sequencing was performed with immunoSEQ multiplex PCR; in TCRdb, only in-frame clones are kept and a portion is missing. The sample carries approximately 250,000 clones, 24% recorded once. What was sequenced was naive CD4+ T cells from blood. All receptors derive from a woman younger than 45 with type 1 diabetes.

This clone has a handful of counts. Other DNA sequences from this sample encode an identical CDR3 as well. The rearrangement joins TRBV29-1 to TRBJ1-1; 7 nucleotides line up with TRBD1. CDR3 size: 12 residues. V shed 4 bases and J 4 bases; nucleotides not matched to a gene: 3. In germline, CDR1 is SQVTM, CDR2 ANQGSEA. CDR3 DNA: TGCAGCGTTGTACAGGGGAGCACTGAAGCTTTCTTT. This encodes CSVVQGSTEAFF.

A few counts support this clone. The chain combines TRBV5-6 with TRBJ2-2, with D possibly matching TRBD2 (5 bases). V was clipped by 4 bases and J by 0 bases, with 7 bases between them. This CDR3 comprises 14 residues. Germline CDR1 reads SGHDT; CDR2 reads YYEEEE. The CDR3 region has the DNA TGTGCCAGCAGCCGGGATCCGAACACCGGGGAGCTGTTTTTT. Its protein product is CASSRDPNTGELFF.

The chain uses TRBV28 and TRBJ1-2; no clear D. The V end was cut by 10 bases, the J end by 4 bases, with 10 bases between. This CDR3 contains 11 residues. CDR1 and CDR2 from the germline V gene are MDHEN and SYDVKM. Written as DNA, the CDR3 is TGTGCCACCAACCGCGGCTATGGCTACACCTTC. Translated: CATNRGYGYTF.

The chain employs TRBV30 and TRBJ2-1; TRBD2 matches 11 bases. The ends lost 1 base at V and 6 bases at J; junction bases unmatched: 2. The CDR3 has 14 amino acids. The V gene's germline CDR1 is GTSNPN and CDR2 SVGIG (reference sequence). CDR3 sequence reads: CAWSGSGRVNEQFF. CDR3 nucleotides: TGTGCCTGGAGTGGTAGCGGGAGGGTCAATGAGCAGTTCTTC.

J is TRBJ2-5 and V is TRBV7-6; no reliable D call. From germline, CDR1 is SGHVS and CDR2 FNYEAQ. Trimming stripped 4 bases from V and 0 bases from J, with 12 bases between. This CDR3 has 15 residues. CDR3 nucleotide sequence: TGTGCCAGCAGCTCCCTCGGTTGGTACCAAGAGACCCAGTACTTC. It encodes CASSSLGWYQETQYF.

This clone showed up just a few times. This sequence joins TRBV4-1 and TRBJ2-1; 7 nucleotides align to TRBD2. From germline, CDR1 is MGHRA and CDR2 YSYEKL. The CDR3 has 13 amino acids. The V gene end was trimmed by 1 base and the J gene end by 8 bases; junction bases not matched to a gene: 2. The DNA of the CDR3 is TGCGCCAGCAGCCAAGCTAGCGGCTATGAGCAGTTCTTC. Amino acid sequence: CASSQASGYEQFF.

V usage is TRBV6-5 and J usage is TRBJ2-7; D not resolved. Germline V gene lookup returns CDR1 MNHEY and CDR2 SVGAGI. V lost 2 bases to trimming and J lost 4 bases, with 6 bases between them. This CDR3 has 12 amino acids. This chain's CDR3 is CASSYLEYEQYF. Here the CDR3 DNA reads TGTGCCAGCAGTTACCTGGAGTACGAGCAGTACTTC.

The rearrangement links TRBV30 to TRBJ1-1, with 7 bases lining up with TRBD1. CDR1 and CDR2 (germline): GTSNPN, SVGIG (reference sequence). The CDR3 is 14 amino acids. The J segment lost 4 bases and the V segment lost 2 bases, leaving 7 bases of the junction unmatched. CDR3 loop: CAWSLTGLGTEAFF. The CDR3 DNA follows: TGTGCCTGGAGTTTGACAGGGCTGGGCACTGAAGCTTTCTTT.

This clone was observed a few times. The chain joins TRBV6-5 to TRBJ2-7, with D possibly matching TRBD1 (6 bases). The V and J ends lost 5 bases and 5 bases respectively, with 10 bases between them. The CDR3 loop spans 12 amino acids. CDR1 and CDR2 from the germline V gene are MNHEY and SVGAGI. CDR3 in DNA: TGTGCCAGCAGTCGAGACAGGCACGAGCAGTACTTC. Residues: CASSRDRHEQYF.

The DNA for the CDR3 is TGTGCCAGCGCTATGAACACTGAAGCTTTCTTT. Protein product: CASAMNTEAFF. The chain combines TRBV7-9 with TRBJ1-1; D gene uncertain. Germline V gives CDR1 SEHNR, CDR2 FQNEAQ (reference sequence). The V end lost 8 bases, the J end lost 0 bases, and 4 bases lay between the germline ends. This CDR3 comprises 11 residues.

This clone was seen only a few times. V usage is TRBV18 and J usage is TRBJ2-4, with D possibly matching TRBD2 (6 bases). V was cut by 2 bases and J by 0 bases, with 11 bases left in between. The V gene's germline CDR1 is KGHSH and CDR2 LQKENI. The CDR3 loop spans 16 amino acids. The CDR3 DNA follows: TGTGCCAGCTCACCAGGGCGAGCGGGAGCCAAAAACATTCAGTACTTC. Its protein is CASSPGRAGAKNIQYF.

This clone was observed a few times. This chain links TRBV30 with TRBJ1-2, with 8 bases lining up with TRBD1. This CDR3 spans 14 amino acids. With 1 base clipped from V and 5 bases from J, the junction kept 6 bases outside the gene matches. Germline loops: CDR1 GTSNPN, CDR2 SVGIG (reference sequence). This CDR3 reads CAWSAGGQGYGYTF. The CDR3 DNA is TGTGCCTGGAGTGCGGGAGGACAGGGATATGGCTACACCTTC. Based on the CDR3 plus reference TRBV30 and TRBJ1-2, the full variable domain is SQTIHQWPATLVQPVGSPLSLECTVEGTSNPNLYWYRQAAGRGLQLLFYSVGIGQISSEVPQNLSASRPQDRQFILSSKKLLLSDSGFYLCAWSAGGQGYGYTFGSGTRLTVV.

The rearrangement links TRBV19 to TRBJ1-1; 7 bases are shared with TRBD1. CDR3 length: 17 amino acids. Germline CDR1 reads LNHDA; CDR2 reads SQIVND (reference sequence). Losses at the gene ends were 3 bases for V and 0 bases for J; bases not matched to a gene: 10. CDR3 region: CASSIISRDSLNTEAFF. The CDR3 DNA is TGTGCCAGTAGTATCATTTCACGGGACAGCCTGAACACTGAAGCTTTCTTT.

This clone showed up just a few times. This rearrangement joins TRBV4-1 to TRBJ2-3; 7 bases align to TRBD1. The trim removed 0 bases at V and 0 bases at J, leaving 3 bases unmatched. Looked up from germline, CDR1 is MGHRA and CDR2 is YSYEKL. This CDR3 contains 16 residues. This CDR3 is CASSQETGASTDTQYF. CDR3 bases: TGCGCCAGCAGCCAAGAAACAGGGGCTAGCACAGATACGCAGTATTTT.

This clone showed up just a few times. This chain uses TRBV25-1 with TRBJ2-7; D is perhaps TRBD1 (5 bases). Trimming shortened V by 4 bases and J by 0 bases, and 13 bases separated the two germline ends. CDR1 is MGHDK, CDR2 SYGVNS, per germline. The CDR3 runs 15 residues. CDR3 coding DNA: TGTGCCAGCAGTGGTTTGGGGCTCAGCTCCTACGAGCAGTACTTC. Residues: CASSGLGLSSYEQYF.

Only a few counts were recorded for this clone. This chain uses TRBV29-1 with TRBJ2-5; the match to TRBD2 covers 10 bases. The CDR3 loop spans 15 amino acids. From germline, CDR1 is SQVTM and CDR2 ANQGSEA. V lost 4 bases and J lost 1; bases outside the gene matches: 6. The CDR3 protein is CSVGRAGGFQETQYF. In DNA, the CDR3 is TGCAGCGTTGGACGAGCGGGAGGGTTCCAAGAGACCCAGTACTTC.

The chain combines TRBV29-1 with TRBJ2-3, with D possibly TRBD2 on 6 matching bases. The germline V and J ends were trimmed by 4 bases and 2 bases, with 13 bases remaining between them. CDR3 length: 14 residues. From germline, CDR1 is SQVTM and CDR2 ANQGSEA. The CDR3 nucleotides read TGCAGCGTTGGGCCGGGACTGAACACAGATACGCAGTATTTT. Its protein product is CSVGPGLNTDTQYF.